The 18 T cell receptor beta chains below come from one sample, sequenced in a study of blood T cell repertoires in COVID-19. Profiling relied on immunoSEQ multiplex PCR, and the TCRdb table lists in-frame clones only, not all of them. The sample lists about 160,000 clones, just under 85% occurring once. Sequenced input: peripheral blood. These receptor sequences come from a man in his forties or fifties who had recovered from COVID-19.

Worth noting for this clone: The sample carries other DNA sequences with the same CDR3. The J gene is TRBJ1-5, the V gene TRBV7-2; 7 bases are a match to TRBD1. The length of the CDR3 is 14 residues. J was trimmed by 7 bases and V by 1 base; bases with no gene match: 4. Germline values: CDR1 SGHTA, CDR2 FQGNSA. The CDR3 protein is CASSLGTGYQPQHF. The CDR3 nucleotides are TGTGCCAGCAGCTTAGGGACAGGCTACCAGCCCCAGCATTTT.

This clone was seen a single time. The genes are TRBV6-5 and TRBJ1-2; D ambiguous. Germline-derived CDR1 and CDR2 are MNHEY and SVGAGI. V lost 4 bases and J lost 2, with 8 bases in between. The CDR3 covers 13 residues. CDR3 DNA sequence: TGTGCCAGCAGTTCACCACTAAACTATGGCTACACCTTC. Translation: CASSSPLNYGYTF.

The V gene is TRBV4-2, the J gene TRBJ2-2, with a possible D match to TRBD2 (6 bases). V was trimmed by 4 bases and J by 7 bases, leaving 16 bases between them. Germline CDR1 is LGHNA and CDR2 is YNFKEQ. The CDR3 spans 15 residues. The CDR3 here is CASSREGLQSGELFF. CDR3 DNA: TGTGCCAGCAGCCGAGAGGGACTGCAGAGCGGGGAGCTGTTTTTT.

The rearrangement links TRBV28 to TRBJ2-2, with D possibly matching TRBD1 (5 bases). V lost 7 bases and J lost 9, with 15 bases in between. The CDR3 sequence is 13 residues long. Germline V gene sequence: CDR1 MDHEN, CDR2 SYDVKM. CDR3 sequence (DNA): TGTGCCAGCACGTTTGCAGGGATAAGGGAGCTGTTTTTT. This gives the protein CASTFAGIRELFF.

V usage is TRBV24-1 and J usage is TRBJ2-4; maybe TRBD1 (6 bases). The CDR3 contains 14 residues. Germline values: CDR1 KGHDR, CDR2 SFDVKD. The V and J ends lost 2 bases and 8 bases respectively, with 12 bases between them. The CDR3 DNA is TGTGCCACCAGTGATTCTGGACAGCGAGACATTCAGTACTTC. Its translation is CATSDSGQRDIQYF.

The rearrangement uses TRBV28 and TRBJ2-5, with 7 positions matching TRBD1. The ends lost 4 bases at V and 4 bases at J; junction bases unmatched: 12. This CDR3 spans 16 amino acids. From germline, CDR1 is MDHEN and CDR2 SYDVKM. CDR3 amino acids: CASSWRQGTQSETQYF. CDR3 bases: TGTGCCAGCAGTTGGCGACAGGGTACACAATCAGAGACCCAGTACTTC.

The V and J genes are TRBV30 and TRBJ1-3; tentative D call: TRBD1 (6 bases). Germline loops: CDR1 GTSNPN, CDR2 SVGIG (reference sequence). V shed 1 base and J shed 3 bases, with 7 bases lying between them. This CDR3 comprises 13 residues. The CDR3 protein is CAWSGDNGNTIYF. The CDR3 coding sequence is TGTGCCTGGAGTGGGGACAATGGAAACACCATATATTTT.

This chain uses TRBV12-2 with TRBJ2-7; the table gives TRBD1 as D, unverified against the DNA. TRBV12-2 is a known pseudogene. This CDR3 contains 16 residues. CDR3 amino acids: CASRSHPGQGAFGLHF. The CDR3, as DNA: TGTGCAAGTCGCTCGCACCCGGGACAGGGGGCGTTTGGATTGCACTTC.

The table lists this clone with a count of one. J is TRBJ2-7 and V is TRBV6-5; TRBD1 aligns across 10 bases. V dropped 4 bases and J dropped 5; count of bases not matched to a gene: 8. This CDR3 has 15 amino acids. Looked up from germline, CDR1 is MNHEY and CDR2 is SVGAGI. The chain's CDR3 is CASSSPGQGDNEQYF. Written as DNA, the CDR3 is TGTGCCAGCAGTTCCCCAGGACAGGGGGATAACGAGCAGTACTTC.

The chain is built from TRBV27 and TRBJ2-7; 8 nucleotides line up with TRBD2. The CDR3 covers 13 residues. Germline V gene sequence: CDR1 MNHEY, CDR2 SMNVEV (reference sequence). Unmatched junction bases numbered 5, after V lost 5 bases and J lost 5 bases. CDR3 in DNA: TGTGCCAGCAGTCCGGGACTAGTCCACGAGCAGTACTTC. Amino acid sequence: CASSPGLVHEQYF.

The chain is built from TRBV28 and TRBJ2-1; 7 bases align to TRBD1. The V and J ends lost 3 bases and 2 bases, in that order; junction bases with no gene match: 4. Germline CDR1 MDHEN, CDR2 SYDVKM. This CDR3 is built from 15 residues. CDR3 sequence reads: CASSFGQGAYNEQFF. CDR3 nucleotide sequence: TGTGCCAGCAGTTTTGGGCAGGGGGCCTACAATGAGCAGTTCTTC. Filled out from reference TRBV28 and TRBJ2-1, the complete variable domain reads DVKVTQSSRYLVKRTGEKVFLECVQDMDHENMFWYRQDPGLGLRLIYFSYDVKMKEKGDIPEGYSVSREKKERFSLILESASTNQTSMYLCASSFGQGAYNEQFFGPGTRLTVL.

This chain joins TRBV19 and TRBJ2-2; 8 bases are shared with TRBD2. Germline CDR1 is LNHDA and CDR2 is SQIVND (reference sequence). CDR3 size: 16 residues. V shed 5 bases, J shed 0 bases, and the junction held 5 bases outside the gene matches. In DNA, the CDR3 is TGTGCCAGTAGTCGGGAGGGATCCGCGAACACCGGGGAGCTGTTTTTT. This translates into CASSREGSANTGELFF.

This clone occurred a few times. This chain joins TRBV7-2 and TRBJ1-6, with D perhaps matching TRBD1 (5 bases). This CDR3 contains 15 residues. Trimming pared 5 bases from V and 7 bases from J, leaving 15 bases between. Germline CDR1 reads SGHTA; CDR2 reads FQGNSA. CDR3 loop: CASSPPGIGNSPLHF. CDR3 in DNA: TGTGCCAGCAGCCCACCAGGGATCGGAAATTCACCCCTCCACTTT.

This rearrangement joins TRBV6-4 to TRBJ2-1; D is unclear. The germline V gene encodes CDR1 MRHNA and CDR2 SNTAGT. This CDR3 comprises 13 residues. Trimming pared 0 bases from V and 6 bases from J, leaving 6 bases between. This CDR3 reads CASSDSSRNEQFF. The CDR3 nucleotides read TGTGCCAGCAGTGACTCGTCTCGCAATGAGCAGTTCTTC.

The chain links TRBV9 to TRBJ1-1; no reliable D call. Per germline, CDR1 SGDLS and CDR2 YYNGEE. This CDR3 has 13 residues. Trimming cost V 0 bases and J 10 bases, with 13 bases left between them. The CDR3 DNA reads TGTGCCAGCAGCGTAGACCCATCAGGTGGAGCTTTCTTT. This translates into CASSVDPSGGAFF.

The chain employs TRBV30 and TRBJ2-7; perhaps TRBD1 as D (5 bases). The V end was cut by 3 bases, the J end by 5 bases, with 14 bases between. The CDR3 contains 13 residues. Looked up from germline, CDR1 is GTSNPN and CDR2 is SVGIG (reference sequence). CDR3 protein: CAWSPIREDEQYF. The CDR3 region has the DNA TGTGCCTGGAGCCCGATCAGGGAAGACGAGCAGTACTTC.

The chain joins TRBV30 to TRBJ1-1; 8 bases map to TRBD1. The trim removed 3 bases at V and 2 bases at J, leaving 8 bases unmatched. This CDR3 spans 15 amino acids. In germline, CDR1 is GTSNPN, CDR2 SVGIG (reference sequence). The DNA for the CDR3 is TGTGCCTGGAGAGCAGCGGGGACAGGCAACACTGAAGCTTTCTTT. Translating it yields CAWRAAGTGNTEAFF.

The chain carries TRBV11-3 and TRBJ1-3; no reliable D call. Germline loops: CDR1 SGHNT, CDR2 YENEEA. Trimming pared 0 bases from V and 0 bases from J, leaving 3 bases between. CDR3 length: 14 amino acids. Written as DNA, the CDR3 is TGTGCCAGCAGCTTAGACTTCTCTGGAAACACCATATATTTT. Amino acids: CASSLDFSGNTIYF.